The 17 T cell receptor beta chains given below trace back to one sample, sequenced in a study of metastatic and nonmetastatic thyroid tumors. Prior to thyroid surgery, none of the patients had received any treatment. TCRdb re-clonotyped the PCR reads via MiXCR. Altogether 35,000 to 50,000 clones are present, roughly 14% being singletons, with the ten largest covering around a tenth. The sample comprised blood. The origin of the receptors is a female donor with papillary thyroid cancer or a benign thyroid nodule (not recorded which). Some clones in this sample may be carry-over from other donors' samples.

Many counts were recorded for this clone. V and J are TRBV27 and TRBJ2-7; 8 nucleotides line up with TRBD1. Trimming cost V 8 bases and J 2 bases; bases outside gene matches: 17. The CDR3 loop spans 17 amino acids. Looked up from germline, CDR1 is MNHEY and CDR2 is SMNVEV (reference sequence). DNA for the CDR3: TGTGCCAGCCGTTCCCTTGGCAGGGGGCAGTGGACCTACGAGCAGTACTTC. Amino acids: CASRSLGRGQWTYEQYF.

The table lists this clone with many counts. CDR3 sequence: CASSLSENTEAFF. CDR3 nucleotide sequence: TGTGCCAGCAGTTTATCCGAGAACACTGAAGCTTTCTTT. The rearrangement links TRBV28 to TRBJ1-1; the D is unclear. The CDR3 sequence is 13 residues long. Germline values: CDR1 MDHEN, CDR2 SYDVKM. The germline V and J ends were trimmed by 1 base and 1 base, with 4 bases remaining between them.

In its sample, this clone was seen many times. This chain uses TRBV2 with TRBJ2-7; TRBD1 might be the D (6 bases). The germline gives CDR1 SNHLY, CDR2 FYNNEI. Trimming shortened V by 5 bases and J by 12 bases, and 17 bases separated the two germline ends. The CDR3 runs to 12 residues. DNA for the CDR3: TGTGCCAGCAGTTTAAGGACAGCCCCGGGGTACTTC. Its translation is CASSLRTAPGYF.

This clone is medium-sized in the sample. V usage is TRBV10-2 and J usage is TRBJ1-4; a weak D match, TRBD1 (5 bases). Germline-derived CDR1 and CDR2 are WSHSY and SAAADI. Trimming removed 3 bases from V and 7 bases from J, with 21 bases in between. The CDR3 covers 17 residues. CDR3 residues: CASSDLPIDLRGEKLFF. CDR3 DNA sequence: TGCGCCAGCAGTGACCTACCGATTGACCTTAGGGGTGAAAAACTGTTTTTT.

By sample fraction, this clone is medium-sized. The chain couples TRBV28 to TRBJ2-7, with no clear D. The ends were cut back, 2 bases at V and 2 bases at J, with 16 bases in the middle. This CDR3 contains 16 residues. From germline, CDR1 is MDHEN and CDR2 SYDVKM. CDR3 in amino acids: CASSLKPPRHTYEQYF. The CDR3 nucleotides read TGTGCCAGCAGTTTAAAGCCCCCCCGGCATACCTACGAGCAGTACTTC.

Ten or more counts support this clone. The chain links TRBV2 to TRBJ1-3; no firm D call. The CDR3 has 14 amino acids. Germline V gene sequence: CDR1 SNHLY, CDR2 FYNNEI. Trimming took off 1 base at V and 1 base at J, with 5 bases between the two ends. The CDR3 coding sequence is TGTGCCAGCAGTGAAGGGACTTCTGGAAACACCATATATTTT. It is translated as CASSEGTSGNTIYF.

DNA for the CDR3: TGTGCCAGCGGCCGGGACAGGGGTAATTCACCCCTCCACTTT. Encoded protein: CASGRDRGNSPLHF. The genes are TRBV4-2 and TRBJ1-6; 10 bases align to TRBD1. This CDR3 contains 14 residues. V lost 8 bases to trimming and J lost 6 bases; unmatched junction nucleotides: 4. Germline loops: CDR1 LGHNA, CDR2 YNFKEQ.

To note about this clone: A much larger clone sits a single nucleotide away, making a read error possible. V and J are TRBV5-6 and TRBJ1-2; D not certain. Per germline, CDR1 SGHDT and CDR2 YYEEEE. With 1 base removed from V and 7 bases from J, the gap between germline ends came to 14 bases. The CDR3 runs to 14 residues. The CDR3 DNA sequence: TGTGCCAGCAGCTTGAGTTCAGGCGCGGGTGGCTACACCTTC. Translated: CASSLSSGAGGYTF.

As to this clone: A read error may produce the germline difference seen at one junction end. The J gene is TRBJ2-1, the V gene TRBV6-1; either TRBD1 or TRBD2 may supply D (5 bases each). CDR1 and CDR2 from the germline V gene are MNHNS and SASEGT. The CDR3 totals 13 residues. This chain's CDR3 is CVSTGLEYNEQFF. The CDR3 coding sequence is TGTGTCAGCACGGGGCTGGAGTACAATGAGCAGTTCTTC.

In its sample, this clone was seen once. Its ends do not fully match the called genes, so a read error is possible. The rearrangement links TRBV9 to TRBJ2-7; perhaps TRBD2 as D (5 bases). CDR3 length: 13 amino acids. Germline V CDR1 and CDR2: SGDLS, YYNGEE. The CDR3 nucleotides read TGTGCCAGTAGCGTATCGGAAGACTACGAGCAGTACTTC. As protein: CASSVSEDYEQYF.

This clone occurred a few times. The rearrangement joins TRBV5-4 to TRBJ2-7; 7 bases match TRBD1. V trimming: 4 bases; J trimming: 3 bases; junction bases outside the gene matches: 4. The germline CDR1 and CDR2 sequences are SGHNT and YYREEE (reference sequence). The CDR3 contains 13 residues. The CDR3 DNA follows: TGTGCCAGCAGCCCCGACAGGGTCTACGAGCAGTACTTC. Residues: CASSPDRVYEQYF.

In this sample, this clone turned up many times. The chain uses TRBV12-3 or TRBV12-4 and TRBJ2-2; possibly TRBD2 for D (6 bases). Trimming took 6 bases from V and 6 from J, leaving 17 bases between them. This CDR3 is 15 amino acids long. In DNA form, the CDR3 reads TGTGCCAGCAGCGGGGACTGGTGGGTTGCCGGGGAGCTGTTTTTT. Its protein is CASSGDWWVAGELFF.

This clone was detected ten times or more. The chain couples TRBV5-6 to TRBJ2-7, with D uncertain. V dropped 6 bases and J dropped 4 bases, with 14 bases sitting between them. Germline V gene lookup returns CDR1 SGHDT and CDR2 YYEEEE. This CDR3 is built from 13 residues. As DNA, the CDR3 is TGTGCCAGCACCTTCTCGGATAGGTACGAGCAGTACTTC. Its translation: CASTFSDRYEQYF.

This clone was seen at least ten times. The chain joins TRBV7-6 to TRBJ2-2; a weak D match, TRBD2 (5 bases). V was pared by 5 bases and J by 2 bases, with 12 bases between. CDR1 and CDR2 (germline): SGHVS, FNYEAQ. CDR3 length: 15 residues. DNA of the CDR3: TGTGCCAGCAGCGTTACGGACTTTAACACCGGGGAGCTGTTTTTT. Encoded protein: CASSVTDFNTGELFF.

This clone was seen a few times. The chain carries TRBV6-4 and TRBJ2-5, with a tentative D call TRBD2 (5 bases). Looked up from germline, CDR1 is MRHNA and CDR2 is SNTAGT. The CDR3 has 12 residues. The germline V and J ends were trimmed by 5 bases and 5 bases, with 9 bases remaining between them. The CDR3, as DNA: TGTGCCAGCAGTTCGGGGTATGAGACCCAGTACTTC. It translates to CASSSGYETQYF.

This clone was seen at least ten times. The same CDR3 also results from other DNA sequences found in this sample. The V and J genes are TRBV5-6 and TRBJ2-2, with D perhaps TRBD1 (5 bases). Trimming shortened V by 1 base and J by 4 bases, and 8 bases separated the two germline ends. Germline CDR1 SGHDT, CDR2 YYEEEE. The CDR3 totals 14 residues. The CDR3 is CASSLLGPTGELFF. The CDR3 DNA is TGTGCCAGCAGCTTGTTGGGGCCCACCGGGGAGCTGTTTTTT.

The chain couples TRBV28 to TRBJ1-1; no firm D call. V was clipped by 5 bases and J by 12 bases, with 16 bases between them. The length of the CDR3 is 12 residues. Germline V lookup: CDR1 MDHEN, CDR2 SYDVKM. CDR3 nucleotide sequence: TGTGCCAGCAGTGTCCAGTGGGCGGGGTCTTTCTTT. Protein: CASSVQWAGSFF.